The 15 T cell receptor beta chains below were found in one sample sequenced in a study of blood T cell repertoires in COVID-19. Clones were sequenced by immunoSEQ multiplex PCR, and TCRdb holds only the in-frame ones, with some missing. The sample comprises some 150,000 clones, over 80% of which are singletons, and roughly 1.4% rests with the top ten. Sequencing was done on a sample of peripheral blood. All receptors come from a woman between 50 and 59 years old with acute or convalescent COVID-19.

The chain employs TRBV15 and TRBJ1-5; D possibly corresponds to TRBD1 (6 bases). The V end was cut by 6 bases, the J end by 5 bases, with 11 bases between. This CDR3 is 13 amino acids long. Germline values: CDR1 LNHNV, CDR2 YYDKDF (reference sequence). The CDR3 DNA sequence: TGTGCCACCAGGAGGGGGGGGGATCAGCCCCAGCATTTT. Protein product: CATRRGGDQPQHF.

The chain is built from TRBV24-1 and TRBJ1-2; D unclear. The CDR3 covers 13 residues. CDR1 and CDR2 from the germline V gene are KGHDR and SFDVKD. V dropped 4 bases and J dropped 3 bases, with 8 bases sitting between them. In nucleotides, the CDR3 is TGTGCCACCAGTGAGCGGTCGGACTATGGCTACACCTTC. Protein: CATSERSDYGYTF.

The CDR3 protein is CATSDGSSYNEQFF. CDR3 coding DNA: TGTGCCACCAGTGATGGGAGCTCCTACAATGAGCAGTTCTTC. V gene TRBV24-1 combines with J gene TRBJ2-1, with D tentatively TRBD2 (5 bases). This CDR3 comprises 14 residues. Germline loops: CDR1 KGHDR, CDR2 SFDVKD. Between the trimmed V and J ends, which lost 3 bases and 0 bases, there was a span of 5 bases.

CDR3 in DNA: TGTGCCAGCAGTTACGGACAGGCGGGAGGAAACACCATATATTTT. Its protein product is CASSYGQAGGNTIYF. The chain combines TRBV6-5 with TRBJ1-3; 7 nucleotides agree with TRBD1. CDR3 length equals 15 residues. The junction had 5 bases not matched to a gene; V was cut back by 2 bases and J by 4 bases. Germline lookup yields CDR1 MNHEY and CDR2 SVGAGI.

This chain's CDR3 is CASKPTGTHNEQFF. CDR3 DNA sequence: TGTGCCAGCAAACCGACAGGAACTCACAATGAGCAGTTCTTC. This chain joins TRBV7-3 and TRBJ2-1, with a possible D match to TRBD1 (6 bases). V lost 7 bases to trimming and J lost 5 bases, with 15 bases between them. Germline-derived CDR1 and CDR2 are SGHTA and FQGTGA. The CDR3 has 14 amino acids.

The chain couples TRBV19 to TRBJ2-2; 9 nucleotides align to TRBD2. The CDR3 length is 16 residues. From germline, CDR1 is LNHDA and CDR2 SQIVND (reference sequence). The J segment lost 1 base and the V segment lost 5 bases, leaving 5 bases of the junction unmatched. CDR3 sequence: CASSPGAGGNTGELFF. In DNA form, the CDR3 reads TGTGCCAGTAGTCCCGGAGCGGGAGGGAACACCGGGGAGCTGTTTTTT.

The V call is TRBV19, the J call TRBJ2-2; D is perhaps TRBD2 (5 bases). Trimming took 3 bases from V and 1 from J, leaving 15 bases between them. The CDR3 length is 17 residues. CDR1 and CDR2 (germline): LNHDA, SQIVND (reference sequence). The CDR3 DNA is TGTGCCAGTAGTATGCCGAGAGGGTTCCAGAACACCGGGGAGCTGTTTTTT. This gives the protein CASSMPRGFQNTGELFF.

The chain joins TRBV30 to TRBJ1-1; 7 bases agree with TRBD1. CDR1 and CDR2 (germline): GTSNPN, SVGIG (reference sequence). After removal of 2 bases from V and 11 bases from J, the junction contained 11 bases not matched to a gene. CDR3 size: 13 residues. The CDR3 spells CAWSPTPTGWAFF. The CDR3 coding sequence is TGTGCCTGGAGTCCCACTCCGACAGGGTGGGCTTTCTTT.

This chain connects TRBV4-2 to TRBJ1-2; tentative D call: TRBD1 (5 bases). Germline V gene lookup returns CDR1 LGHNA and CDR2 YNFKEQ. V was clipped by 0 bases and J by 8 bases, with 13 bases between them. The CDR3 consists of 14 residues. CDR3 sequence (DNA): TGTGCCAGCAGCCAAGAAGGGGTAACTTGGGGCTACACCTTC. Its protein product is CASSQEGVTWGYTF.

This clone was detected many times. The chain employs TRBV7-8 and TRBJ1-4, with 7 positions matching TRBD1. CDR1 is SGHVS, CDR2 FQNEAQ, per germline. The CDR3 extends over 18 amino acids. V was clipped by 0 bases and J by 5 bases; unmatched bases: 12. CDR3: CASSLAFYGTDYNEKLFF. The CDR3 DNA reads TGTGCCAGCAGCTTAGCTTTCTACGGGACAGATTACAATGAAAAACTGTTTTTT.

The V and J genes are TRBV2 and TRBJ2-5, with 8 bases aligning to TRBD1. Germline CDR1 SNHLY, CDR2 FYNNEI. The CDR3 sequence is 15 residues long. Trimming cost V 6 bases and J 2 bases; bases outside gene matches: 8. Here the CDR3 reads CASSPGQDIQETQYF. CDR3 DNA sequence: TGTGCCAGCAGCCCGGGACAGGATATTCAAGAGACCCAGTACTTC.

The sample holds a few counts of this clone. The V gene is TRBV7-2, the J gene TRBJ1-2; 7 nucleotides line up with TRBD1. After removal of 5 bases from V and 9 bases from J, the junction contained 6 bases not matched to a gene. From germline, CDR1 is SGHTA and CDR2 FQGNSA. There are 12 residues in the CDR3. The DNA for the CDR3 is TGTGCCAGCAGCCGAACACAGGGGCGCTACACCTTC. Translation gives CASSRTQGRYTF.

This chain joins TRBV14 and TRBJ2-7, with 9 bases matching TRBD1. CDR3 length equals 16 residues. J lost 2 bases, V lost 1 base, and 6 bases had no gene match. Germline CDR1 SGHDN, CDR2 FVKESK. The CDR3 DNA reads TGTGCCAGCAGCCAAGTTCCGGGACAGGGTACCTACGAGCAGTACTTC. The encoded protein is CASSQVPGQGTYEQYF. Looking up the rest from reference TRBV14 and TRBJ2-7 gives the full variable domain: EAGVTQFPSHSVIEKGQTVTLRCDPISGHDNLYWYRRVMGKEIKFLLHFVKESKQDESGMPNNRFLAERTGGTYSTLKVQPAELEDSGVYFCASSQVPGQGTYEQYFGPGTRLTVT.

The chain is built from TRBV20-1 and TRBJ2-1; no firm D call. The ends were cut back, 2 bases at V and 7 bases at J, with 6 bases in the middle. This CDR3 has 11 amino acids. CDR1 is DFQATT, CDR2 SNEGSKA, per germline (reference sequence). CDR3 sequence: CSARRVNEQFF. CDR3 coding DNA: TGCAGTGCTAGACGGGTAAATGAGCAGTTCTTC.

The genes are TRBV2 and TRBJ1-2; 10 bases fit TRBD1. Germline V CDR1 and CDR2: SNHLY, FYNNEI. The CDR3 sequence is 15 residues long. V lost 6 bases, J lost 1 base, and 5 bases stayed unmatched. The CDR3 bases are TGTGCCAGCAGCGGGGGACAGGGGCATAACTATGGCTACACCTTC. Protein: CASSGGQGHNYGYTF.